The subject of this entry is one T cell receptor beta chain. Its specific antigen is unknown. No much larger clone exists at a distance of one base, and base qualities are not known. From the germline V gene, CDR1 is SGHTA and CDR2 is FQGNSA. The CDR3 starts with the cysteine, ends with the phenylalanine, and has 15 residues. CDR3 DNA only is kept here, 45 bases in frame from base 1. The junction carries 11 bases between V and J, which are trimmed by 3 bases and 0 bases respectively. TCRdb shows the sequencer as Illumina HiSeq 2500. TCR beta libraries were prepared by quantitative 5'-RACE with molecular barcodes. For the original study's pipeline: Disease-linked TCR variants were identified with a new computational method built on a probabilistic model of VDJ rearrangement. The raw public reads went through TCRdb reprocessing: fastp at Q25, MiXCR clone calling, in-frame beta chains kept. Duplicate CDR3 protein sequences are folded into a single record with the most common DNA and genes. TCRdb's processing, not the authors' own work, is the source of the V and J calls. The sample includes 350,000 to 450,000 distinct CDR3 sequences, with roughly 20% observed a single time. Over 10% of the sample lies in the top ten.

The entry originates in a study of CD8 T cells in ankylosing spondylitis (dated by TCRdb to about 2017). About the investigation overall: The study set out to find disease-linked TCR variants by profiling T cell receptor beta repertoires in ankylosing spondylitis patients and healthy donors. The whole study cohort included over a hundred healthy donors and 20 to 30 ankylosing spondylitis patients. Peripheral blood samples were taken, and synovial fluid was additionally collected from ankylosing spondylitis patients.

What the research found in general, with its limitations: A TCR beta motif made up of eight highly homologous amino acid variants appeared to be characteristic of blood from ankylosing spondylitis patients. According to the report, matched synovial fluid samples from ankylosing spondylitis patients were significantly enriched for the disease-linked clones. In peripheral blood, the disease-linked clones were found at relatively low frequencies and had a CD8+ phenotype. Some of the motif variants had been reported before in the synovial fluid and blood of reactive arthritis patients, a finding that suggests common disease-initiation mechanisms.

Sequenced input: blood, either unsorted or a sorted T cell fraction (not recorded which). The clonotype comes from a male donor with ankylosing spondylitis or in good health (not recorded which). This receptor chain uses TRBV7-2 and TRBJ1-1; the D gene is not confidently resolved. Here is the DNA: TGTGCCAGCAGCTTCCCCCCGGGCCTGAACACTGAAGCTTTCTTT. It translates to CASSFPPGLNTEAFF.